Listed here are 3 T cell receptor beta chains from one sample, sequenced in a study of blood T cell repertoires in COVID-19. Produced via immunoSEQ multiplex PCR; TCRdb's table is partial and in-frame only. The sample lists about 340,000 clones, 65% to 85% occurring once. The material sequenced was peripheral blood. These receptors came from a man aged 25-45 years with active or convalescent COVID-19.

CDR3 region: CASSPPRQGFHEQYF. The CDR3 nucleotides read TGTGCCAGCAGTCCCCCCCGGCAGGGTTTCCACGAGCAGTACTTC. The J gene is TRBJ2-7, the V gene TRBV27, with D maybe TRBD1 (5 bases). The germline CDR1 and CDR2 sequences are MNHEY and SMNVEV (reference sequence). The ends were cut back, 5 bases at V and 5 bases at J, with 19 bases in the middle. The CDR3 is 15 residues long.

V gene TRBV6-1 combines with J gene TRBJ2-1; D gene uncertain. Trimming left V 5 bases short and J 2 bases short, with 16 bases between. The CDR3 is 16 residues long. Germline-derived CDR1 and CDR2 are MNHNS and SASEGT. CDR3 nucleotide sequence: TGTGCCAGCAGTCAAGATATGAGCAATACCTACAATGAGCAGTTCTTC. Its protein product is CASSQDMSNTYNEQFF.

The chain uses TRBV5-1 and TRBJ2-7; perhaps TRBD1 as D (5 bases). Germline CDR1 and CDR2: SGHRS and YFSETQ. The V end was cut by 1 base, the J end by 2 bases, with 10 bases between. This CDR3 has 14 amino acids. The CDR3, as DNA: TGCGCCAGCAGCTTGCGGCAGGGCCCCTACGAGCAGTACTTC. Amino acid sequence: CASSLRQGPYEQYF.